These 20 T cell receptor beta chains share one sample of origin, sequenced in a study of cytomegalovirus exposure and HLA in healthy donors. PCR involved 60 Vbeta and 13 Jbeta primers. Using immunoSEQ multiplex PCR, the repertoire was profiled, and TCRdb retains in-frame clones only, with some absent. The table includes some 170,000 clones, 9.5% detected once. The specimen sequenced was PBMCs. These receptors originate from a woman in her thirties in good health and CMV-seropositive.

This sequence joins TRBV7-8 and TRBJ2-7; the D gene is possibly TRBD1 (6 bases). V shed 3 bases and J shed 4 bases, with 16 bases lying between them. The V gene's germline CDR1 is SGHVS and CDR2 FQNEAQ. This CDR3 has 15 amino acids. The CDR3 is CASSFIRQGSYEQYF. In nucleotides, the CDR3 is TGTGCCAGCAGCTTCATTCGGCAGGGGTCATACGAGCAGTACTTC.

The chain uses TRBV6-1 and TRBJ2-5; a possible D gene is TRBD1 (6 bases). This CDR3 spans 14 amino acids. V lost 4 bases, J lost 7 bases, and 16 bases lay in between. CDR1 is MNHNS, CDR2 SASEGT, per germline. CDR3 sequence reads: CASSGATGLGTQYF. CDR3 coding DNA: TGTGCCAGCAGTGGGGCCACAGGGTTGGGGACCCAGTACTTC.

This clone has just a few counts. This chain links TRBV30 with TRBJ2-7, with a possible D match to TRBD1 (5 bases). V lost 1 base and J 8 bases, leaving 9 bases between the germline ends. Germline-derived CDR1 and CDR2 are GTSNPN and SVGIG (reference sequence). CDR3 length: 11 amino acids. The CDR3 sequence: CAWSGSGKQYF. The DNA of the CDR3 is TGTGCCTGGAGTGGATCAGGGAAGCAGTACTTC.

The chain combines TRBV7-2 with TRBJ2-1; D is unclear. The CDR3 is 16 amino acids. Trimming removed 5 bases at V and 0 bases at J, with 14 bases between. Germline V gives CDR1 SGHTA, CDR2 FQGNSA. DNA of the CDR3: TGTGCCAGCAGCCGAAAAGTTCTTAGCTCCTACAATGAGCAGTTCTTC. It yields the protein CASSRKVLSSYNEQFF. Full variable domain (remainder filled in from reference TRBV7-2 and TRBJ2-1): GAGVSQSPSNKVTEKGKDVELRCDPISGHTALYWYRQSLGQGLEFLIYFQGNSAPDKSGLPSDRFSAERTGGSVSTLTIQRTQQEDSAVYLCASSRKVLSSYNEQFFGPGTRLTVL.

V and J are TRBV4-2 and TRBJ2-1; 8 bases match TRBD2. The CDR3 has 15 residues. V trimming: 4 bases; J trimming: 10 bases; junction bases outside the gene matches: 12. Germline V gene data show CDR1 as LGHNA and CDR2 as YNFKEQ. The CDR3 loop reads CASSLGVAGPPEQFF. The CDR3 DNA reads TGTGCCAGCAGCCTTGGAGTAGCGGGACCCCCGGAGCAGTTCTTC.

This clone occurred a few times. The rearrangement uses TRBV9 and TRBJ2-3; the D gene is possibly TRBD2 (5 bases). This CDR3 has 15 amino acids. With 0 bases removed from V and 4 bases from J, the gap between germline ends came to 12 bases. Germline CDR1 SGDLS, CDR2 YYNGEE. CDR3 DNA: TGTGCCAGCAGCGTAGGATTGAGGGCCTCAGATACGCAGTATTTT. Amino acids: CASSVGLRASDTQYF.

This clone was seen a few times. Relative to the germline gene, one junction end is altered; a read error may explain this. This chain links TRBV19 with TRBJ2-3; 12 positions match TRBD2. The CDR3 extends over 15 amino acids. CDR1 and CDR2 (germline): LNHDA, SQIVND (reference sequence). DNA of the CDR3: TGTGCCAGTCAACAGACTAGCGGGAGCAGAGATACGCAGTATTTT. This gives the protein CASQQTSGSRDTQYF. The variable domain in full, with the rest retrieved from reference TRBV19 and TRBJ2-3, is DGGITQSPKYLFRKEGQNVTLSCEQNLNHDAMYWYRQDPGQGLRLIYYSQIVNDFQKGDIAEGYSVSREKKESFPLTVTSAQKNPTAFYLCASQQTSGSRDTQYFGPGTRLTVL.

CDR3 protein: CASSVIGGGTDTQYF. The CDR3 region has the DNA TGTGCCAGCAGCGTAATTGGAGGCGGCACAGATACGCAGTATTTT. This sequence joins TRBV9 and TRBJ2-3; tentatively, D is TRBD2 (5 bases). Trimming left V 1 base short and J 1 base short, with 10 bases between. Germline CDR1 SGDLS, CDR2 YYNGEE. The CDR3 is 15 amino acids.

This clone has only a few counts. CDR3 in DNA: TGTGCCAGCAGCCCAGAACAGGGTGCAGGGGAAAAACTGTTTTTT. This sequence encodes CASSPEQGAGEKLFF. The chain joins TRBV7-9 to TRBJ1-4, with a tentative D call TRBD1 (6 bases). CDR1 is SEHNR, CDR2 FQNEAQ, per germline (reference sequence). V lost 5 bases, J lost 8 bases, and 18 bases lay in between. The CDR3 extends over 15 amino acids.

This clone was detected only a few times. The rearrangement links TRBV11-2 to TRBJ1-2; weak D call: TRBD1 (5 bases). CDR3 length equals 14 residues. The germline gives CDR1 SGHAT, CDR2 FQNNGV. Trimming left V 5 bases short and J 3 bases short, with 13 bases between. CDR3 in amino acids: CASSRTAGDYGYTF. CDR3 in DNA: TGTGCCAGCAGCCGGACTGCGGGGGACTATGGCTACACCTTC.

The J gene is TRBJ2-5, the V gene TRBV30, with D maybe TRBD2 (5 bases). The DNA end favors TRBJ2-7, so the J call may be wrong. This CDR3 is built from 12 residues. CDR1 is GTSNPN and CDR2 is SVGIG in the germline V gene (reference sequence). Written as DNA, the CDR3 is TGTGCCTGGACGAGAGGGCCGGACGAGCAGTACTTC. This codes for CAWTRGPDEQYF.

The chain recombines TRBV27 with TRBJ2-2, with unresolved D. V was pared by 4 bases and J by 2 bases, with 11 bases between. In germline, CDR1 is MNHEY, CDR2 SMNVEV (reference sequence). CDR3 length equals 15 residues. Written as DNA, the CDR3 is TGTGCCAGCAGTTCCCTCCTATTAAACACCGGGGAGCTGTTTTTT. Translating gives CASSSLLLNTGELFF.

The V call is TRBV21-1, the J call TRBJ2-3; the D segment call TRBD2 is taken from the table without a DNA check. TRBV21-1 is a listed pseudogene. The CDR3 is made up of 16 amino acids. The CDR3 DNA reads TGTGCCAGCAGCAAAGATGCGGGAGGGCCCGCGAATACGCAGTATTTT. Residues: CASSKDAGGPANTQYF.

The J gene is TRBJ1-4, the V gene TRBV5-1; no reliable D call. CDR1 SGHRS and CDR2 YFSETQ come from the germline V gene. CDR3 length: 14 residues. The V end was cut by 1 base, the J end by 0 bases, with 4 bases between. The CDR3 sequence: CASSLSATNEKLFF. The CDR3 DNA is TGCGCCAGCAGCTTGTCTGCAACTAATGAAAAACTGTTTTTT.

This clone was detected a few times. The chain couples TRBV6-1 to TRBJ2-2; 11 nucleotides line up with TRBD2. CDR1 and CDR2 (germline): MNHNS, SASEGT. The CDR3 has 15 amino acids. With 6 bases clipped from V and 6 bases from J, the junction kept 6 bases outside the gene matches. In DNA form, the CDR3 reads TGTGCCAGCAGGCCCGGGACTAGCGGTCCCGGGGAGCTGTTTTTT. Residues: CASRPGTSGPGELFF.

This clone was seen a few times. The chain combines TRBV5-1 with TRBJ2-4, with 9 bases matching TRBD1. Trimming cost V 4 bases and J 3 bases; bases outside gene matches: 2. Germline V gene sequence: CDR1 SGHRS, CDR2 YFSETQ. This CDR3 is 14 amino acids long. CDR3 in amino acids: CASSPTGGKNIQYF. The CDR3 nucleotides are TGCGCCAGCAGCCCGACAGGGGGCAAAAACATTCAGTACTTC. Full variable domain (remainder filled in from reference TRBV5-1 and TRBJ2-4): KAGVTQTPRYLIKTRGQQVTLSCSPISGHRSVSWYQQTPGQGLQFLFEYFSETQRNKGNFPGRFSGRQFSNSRSEMNVSTLELGDSALYLCASSPTGGKNIQYFGAGTRLSVL.

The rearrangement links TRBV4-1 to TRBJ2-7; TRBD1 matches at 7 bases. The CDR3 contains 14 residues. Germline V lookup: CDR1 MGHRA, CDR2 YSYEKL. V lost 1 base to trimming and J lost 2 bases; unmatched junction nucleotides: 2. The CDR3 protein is CASSQADRTYEQYF. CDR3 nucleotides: TGCGCCAGCAGCCAAGCGGACAGGACCTACGAGCAGTACTTC.

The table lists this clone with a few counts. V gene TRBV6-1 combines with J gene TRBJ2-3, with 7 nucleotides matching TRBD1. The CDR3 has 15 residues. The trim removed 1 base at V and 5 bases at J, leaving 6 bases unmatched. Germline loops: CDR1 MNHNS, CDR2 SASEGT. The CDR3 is CASSEDGTDGDTQYF. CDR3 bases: TGTGCCAGCAGTGAAGATGGGACAGACGGAGATACGCAGTATTTT.

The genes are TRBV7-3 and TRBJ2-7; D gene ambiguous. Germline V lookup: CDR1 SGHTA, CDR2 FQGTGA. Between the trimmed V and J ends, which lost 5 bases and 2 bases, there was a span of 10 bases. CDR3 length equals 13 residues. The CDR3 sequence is CASSPPGTYEQYF. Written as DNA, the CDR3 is TGTGCCAGCAGCCCACCGGGTACCTACGAGCAGTACTTC.

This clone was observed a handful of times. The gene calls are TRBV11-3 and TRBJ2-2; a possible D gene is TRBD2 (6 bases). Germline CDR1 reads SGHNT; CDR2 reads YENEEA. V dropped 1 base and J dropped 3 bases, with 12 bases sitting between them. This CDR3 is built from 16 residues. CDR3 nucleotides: TGTGCCAGCAGCTTAGGGGGGGACGGCGACACCGGGGAGCTGTTTTTT. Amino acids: CASSLGGDGDTGELFF. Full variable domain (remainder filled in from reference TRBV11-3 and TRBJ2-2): EAGVVQSPRYKIIEKKQPVAFWCNPISGHNTLYWYLQNLGQGPELLIRYENEEAVDDSQLPKDRFSAERLKGVDSTLKIQPAELGDSAVYLCASSLGGDGDTGELFFGEGSRLTVL.